The 2 T cell receptor beta chains given below trace back to one sample, sequenced in a study of blood T cells in healthy people across ages (dated by TCRdb to between 2014 and 2017). Libraries were made using 5' RACE. Sequencing relied on an Illumina HiSeq 2500. A second PCR of 7 to 11 cycles was run with a J-beta primer mix and a sample-barcoded 5' primer. Starting from the raw public reads, TCRdb applied fastp trimming at Q25, assembled clones with MiXCR and retained in-frame beta chains. Each entry is one CDR3 protein sequence, shown with its most common DNA and genes. In this sample the table shows roughly 1,300,000 distinct CDR3 sequences, approximately 59% of which occur a single time. The ten largest clones add up to 5% to 7% of the sample. What was sequenced was blood. The receptors were sampled from a man aged 18 to 30 in good health.

This chain joins TRBV20-1 and TRBJ2-5; weak D call: TRBD1 (5 bases). V dropped 0 bases and J dropped 5 bases, with 16 bases sitting between them. The germline V gene encodes CDR1 DFQATT and CDR2 SNEGSKA (reference sequence). The CDR3 has 15 residues. The CDR3 DNA is TGCAGTGCTAGAGATCCATTCCAGGGCCGGGAGACCCAGTACTTC. It yields the protein CSARDPFQGRETQYF.

The rearrangement uses TRBV7-9 and TRBJ2-3; the D gene could be TRBD1 or TRBD2 (5 bases each). The ends were cut back, 0 bases at V and 6 bases at J, with 10 bases in the middle. CDR3 size: 14 residues. The germline V gene encodes CDR1 SEHNR and CDR2 FQNEAQ (reference sequence). CDR3 DNA: TGTGCCAGCAGCTTAGCATATGGGACCGATACGCAGTATTTT. Protein product: CASSLAYGTDTQYF.